This T cell receptor beta chain was obtained from a study of blood T cell repertoires in COVID-19. Study-level information: Samples came from the United States, Italy and Spain, spanning acute and convalescent COVID-19. T cells, B-cell-depleted T cells, or PBMCs supplied cDNA or gDNA.

Source study methods: Estimation of nucleated cell counts relied on the amplification of reference gene primers. Assay: immunoSEQ multiplex PCR; the TCRdb copy retains only in-frame clones and omits some. Clonal size and the V and J genes are those of that table, whereas D and trimming came from the DNA. The data show fewer than 350,000 clones, 88% seen once. During the 2 weeks before they entered the study, exposed participants had met someone with a PCR-confirmed or clinician-diagnosed COVID-19 case. The germline V gene has CDR1 LNHDA and CDR2 SQIVND (reference sequence). The V gene end was trimmed by 3 bases and the J gene end by 2 bases; junction bases not matched to a gene: 3. CDR3 length: 14 residues.

This receptor was taken from a woman in her 30s who had been exposed to COVID-19. Material for sequencing was PBMCs or T cells enriched from blood (not recorded which). The genes are TRBV19 and TRBJ2-7; 8 nucleotides agree with TRBD2. Here the CDR3 reads CASSMGLGAYEQYF. The CDR3 nucleotides read TGTGCCAGTAGTATGGGACTAGGAGCCTACGAGCAGTACTTC. The whole variable domain, remainder taken from reference TRBV19 and TRBJ2-7, is DGGITQSPKYLFRKEGQNVTLSCEQNLNHDAMYWYRQDPGQGLRLIYYSQIVNDFQKGDIAEGYSVSREKKESFPLTVTSAQKNPTAFYLCASSMGLGAYEQYFGPGTRLTVT.